A selection of T cell receptor beta chains follows, all from one sample in a study of OX40 agonist ivuxolimab in advanced cancers. Libraries were prepared by immunoSEQ multiplex PCR; TCRdb keeps only in-frame clonotypes and omits some of them. This table has some 86,000 clones, 90% appearing once. The starting material was CD4+ or CD8+ T cells sorted from blood, obtained in a trial of the OX40 agonist ivuxolimab. The receptors stem from an adult with an advanced solid tumor such as melanoma, head and neck, liver or kidney cancer. The CDR3 runs from the conserved cysteine through the conserved F or W. The D gene is left open where the match is weak. Clone size is given for some rows only: seen once, a few or many times, or a class if the clone is expanded.

TGTGCCAGCAGGGTGGGAGCGGGCGCTGAAGCTTTCTTT | CASRVGAGAEAFF | NA | 13 | TRBV6-1 | NA | TRBJ1-1
TGTGCCAGCAGCTTTAGCGGGGGCTCCTACAATGAGCAGTTCTTC | CASSFSGGSYNEQFF | TRBD2 | 15 | TRBV11-2 | NA | TRBJ2-1
TGTGCCAGCAGCTCTCGGGACAACACAGATACGCAGTATTTT | CASSSRDNTDTQYF | NA | 14 | TRBV5-4 | once | TRBJ2-3
TGTGCCAGCAGTGGACCCTTTCGACAGGGGGCTGGAAACACCATATATTTT | CASSGPFRQGAGNTIYF | TRBD1 | 17 | TRBV6-1 | once | TRBJ1-3
TGTGCCAGCAGCTTAGCCACCCAGGTGGGGAACACTGAAGCTTTCTTT | CASSLATQVGNTEAFF | NA | 16 | TRBV7-9 | NA | TRBJ1-1
TGCAGTGCACAGGAAGTCGCTGAAGCTTTCTTT | CSAQEVAEAFF | NA | 11 | TRBV20-1 | NA | TRBJ1-1
TGCGCCAGCAGTGAGTCTCCAGGGCGGGGTGAAAAACTGTTTTTT | CASSESPGRGEKLFF | NA | 15 | TRBV10-1 | once | TRBJ1-4
TGCGCCAGCAGCCAAGAGAAGTTTACAGGGAAGGACCCCAGCAATCAGCCCCAGCATTTT | CASSQEKFTGKDPSNQPQHF | NA | 20 | TRBV4-1 | NA | TRBJ1-5
TGTGCCAGCAGTCAGGGCAATCAGCCCCAGCATTTT | CASSQGNQPQHF | NA | 12 | TRBV2 | few | TRBJ1-5
TGTGCCAGCAGACCCTCTGGGGCCAACGTCCTGACTTTC | CASRPSGANVLTF | NA | 13 | TRBV6-5 | NA | TRBJ2-6
TGTGCCAGCAGCTTAGATTACAGCAATGAGCAGTTCTTC | CASSLDYSNEQFF | NA | 13 | TRBV7-2 | NA | TRBJ2-1
TGTGCCAGCAGCTTACGGGGCTCTGGAAACACCATATATTTT | CASSLRGSGNTIYF | NA | 14 | TRBV5-6 | NA | TRBJ1-3
TGTGCCAGTAGTCCCGGACAGGGTAGGGCTAGCGGGAGCTACGAGCAGTACTTC | CASSPGQGRASGSYEQYF | TRBD2 | 18 | TRBV19 | once | TRBJ2-7
TGCGCCAGCAGTCAATACTGGCAGGAGCTCACAGATACGCAGTATTTT | CASSQYWQELTDTQYF | NA | 16 | TRBV23-1 | NA | TRBJ2-3
TGCGCCAGCAGCTTGGAGAGGGATACGCAGTATTTT | CASSLERDTQYF | NA | 12 | TRBV5-1 | few | TRBJ2-3
TGTGCCAGCAGCTTAAACCAAGCGGGGGGAGGAGATACGCAGTATTTT | CASSLNQAGGGDTQYF | TRBD2 | 16 | TRBV7-3 | NA | TRBJ2-3
TGTGCCACCAGACAGGGGGCTTCAACCGGGGAGCTGTTTTTT | CATRQGASTGELFF | TRBD1 | 14 | TRBV27 | NA | TRBJ2-2
TGCGCCAGCAGTGGAGGGAACTATGGCTACACCTTC | CASSGGNYGYTF | NA | 12 | TRBV5-1 | NA | TRBJ1-2
TGCGCCAGCAGCGGACCCGGGACAGGGGGCACTGAAGCTTTCTTT | CASSGPGTGGTEAFF | TRBD1 | 15 | TRBV5-1 | NA | TRBJ1-1
TGTGCCTCCATTGATCGAGCGGCGGGCAATGAGCAGTTCTTC | CASIDRAAGNEQFF | NA | 14 | TRBV30 | NA | TRBJ2-1
TGCGCCAGCAGCTTGGTGAGCGGGGGAGGTAATGAGCAGTTCTTC | CASSLVSGGGNEQFF | TRBD2 | 15 | TRBV5-1 | NA | TRBJ2-1
TGCGCCAGCAGTGAGTCAAGAGGGACGGGAAACACCATATATTTT | CASSESRGTGNTIYF | NA | 15 | TRBV10-1 | NA | TRBJ1-3
TGTGCCAGCAGTTCTCAGGGGGTCTCTGGGGCCAACGTCCTGACTTTC | CASSSQGVSGANVLTF | TRBD1 | 16 | TRBV28 | NA | TRBJ2-6
TGTGCCAGCAGCAGAACAGGGGGTGGTGAAGCTTTCTTT | CASSRTGGGEAFF | TRBD1 | 13 | TRBV7-8 | NA | TRBJ1-1
TGTGCCAGCAGTCTAAGACTAGCGGGGGGGCCGAGGCAAGAGACCCAGTACTTC | CASSLRLAGGPRQETQYF | TRBD2 | 18 | TRBV28 | NA | TRBJ2-5
TGTGCCAGCAGTTACGGTAGAACTACTGAAGCTTTCTTT | CASSYGRTTEAFF | NA | 13 | TRBV6-5 | NA | TRBJ1-1
TGTGCCAGCAAATTAGCGGGGGAACTTGGACATACGCAGTATTTT | CASKLAGELGHTQYF | TRBD2 | 15 | TRBV28 | NA | TRBJ2-3
TGTGCCAGCAGTTTAACAGGGCTCTATGGCTACACCTTC | CASSLTGLYGYTF | NA | 13 | TRBV27 | NA | TRBJ1-2
TGTGCCAGCAGTGACGAGGGAATGGGCACAGATACGCAGTATTTT | CASSDEGMGTDTQYF | NA | 15 | TRBV2 | once | TRBJ2-3
TGCGCCAGCAGCCCGACAGACTCCTATGGCTACACCTTC | CASSPTDSYGYTF | NA | 13 | TRBV5-1 | NA | TRBJ1-2
TGTGCCAGCAGGAGGACAGGCAGCTCCTACGAGCAGTACTTC | CASRRTGSSYEQYF | TRBD1 | 14 | TRBV6-5 | once | TRBJ2-7
TGTGCCTGGACCCACGGACAACCGGGGGCGGAAAAACTGTTTTTT | CAWTHGQPGAEKLFF | NA | 15 | TRBV30 | NA | TRBJ1-4
TGCGCCAGCAGCCAAACCCTGAGGGGACAGGGGTCGTCACCCCTCCACTTT | CASSQTLRGQGSSPLHF | TRBD1 | 17 | TRBV5-1 | NA | TRBJ1-6